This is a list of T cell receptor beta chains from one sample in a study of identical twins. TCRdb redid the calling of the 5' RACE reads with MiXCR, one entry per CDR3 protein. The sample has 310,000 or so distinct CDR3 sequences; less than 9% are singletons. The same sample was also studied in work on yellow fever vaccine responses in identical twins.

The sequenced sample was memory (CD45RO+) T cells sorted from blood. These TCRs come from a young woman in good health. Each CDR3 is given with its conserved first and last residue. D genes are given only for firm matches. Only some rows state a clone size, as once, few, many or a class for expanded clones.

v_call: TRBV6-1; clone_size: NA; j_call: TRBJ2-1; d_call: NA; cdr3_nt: TGTGCCAGCAGCACCGGTGGGGGGGCGGTTGAGCAGTTCTTC; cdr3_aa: CASSTGGGAVEQFF
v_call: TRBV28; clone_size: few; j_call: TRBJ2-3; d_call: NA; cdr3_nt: TGTGCCAGCAGTTTGAATCTCGCGGGGCCACCCACAGATACGCAGTATTTT; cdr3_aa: CASSLNLAGPPTDTQYF
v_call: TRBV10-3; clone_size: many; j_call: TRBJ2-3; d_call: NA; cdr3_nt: TGTGCCATCAGTGACTCGCTCCTCACGCAGTATTTT; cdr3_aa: CAISDSLLTQYF
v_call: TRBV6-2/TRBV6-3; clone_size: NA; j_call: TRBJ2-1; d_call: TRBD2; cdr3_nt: TGTGCCAGCAGAACAGCGGGGTCCTACAATGAGCAGTTCTTC; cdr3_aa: CASRTAGSYNEQFF
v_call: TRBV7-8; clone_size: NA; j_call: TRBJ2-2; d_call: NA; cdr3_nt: TGTGCCAGCAGCTACGGGACCAGCAACACCGGGGAGCTGTTTTTT; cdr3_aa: CASSYGTSNTGELFF
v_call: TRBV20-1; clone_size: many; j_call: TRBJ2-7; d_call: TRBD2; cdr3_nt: TGCAGTGCCCACCTAGCGGGTACGTCAAGGCAGTACTTC; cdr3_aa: CSAHLAGTSRQYF
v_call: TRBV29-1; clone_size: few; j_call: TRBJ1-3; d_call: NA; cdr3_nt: TGCAGCGTTGAAGGGGCTTCTGGAAACACCATATATTTT; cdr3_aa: CSVEGASGNTIYF
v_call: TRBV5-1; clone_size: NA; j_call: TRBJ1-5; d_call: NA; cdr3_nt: TGCGCCAGCAGCTTGGGGTCGACTCAAGGGGAGCCCCAGCATTTT; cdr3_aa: CASSLGSTQGEPQHF
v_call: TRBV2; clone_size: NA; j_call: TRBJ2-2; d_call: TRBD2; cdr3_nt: TGTGCCAGCAGTGAACTAGCGGGAGTCCCCGGGGAGCTGTTTTTT; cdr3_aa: CASSELAGVPGELFF
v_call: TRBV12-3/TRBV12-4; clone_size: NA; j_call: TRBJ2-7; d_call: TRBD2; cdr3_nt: TGTGCCAGCAGTTCACTAGCGGGAGCCGGGGGAGAGCAGTACTTC; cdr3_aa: CASSSLAGAGGEQYF
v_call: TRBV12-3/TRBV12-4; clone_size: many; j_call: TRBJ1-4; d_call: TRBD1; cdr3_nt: TGTGCCACCAGACAGGGAGGCGAAAAACTGTTTTTT; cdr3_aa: CATRQGGEKLFF
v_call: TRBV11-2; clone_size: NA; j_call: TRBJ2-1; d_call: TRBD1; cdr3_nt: TGTGCCAGCAGCTTGACCAGGGGGCTTGGTGAGCAGTTCTTC; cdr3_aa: CASSLTRGLGEQFF
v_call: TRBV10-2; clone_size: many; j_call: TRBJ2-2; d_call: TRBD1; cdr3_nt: TGCGCCAGCAGCGCTGTCAGGGGGACCGGGGAGCTGTTTTTT; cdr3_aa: CASSAVRGTGELFF